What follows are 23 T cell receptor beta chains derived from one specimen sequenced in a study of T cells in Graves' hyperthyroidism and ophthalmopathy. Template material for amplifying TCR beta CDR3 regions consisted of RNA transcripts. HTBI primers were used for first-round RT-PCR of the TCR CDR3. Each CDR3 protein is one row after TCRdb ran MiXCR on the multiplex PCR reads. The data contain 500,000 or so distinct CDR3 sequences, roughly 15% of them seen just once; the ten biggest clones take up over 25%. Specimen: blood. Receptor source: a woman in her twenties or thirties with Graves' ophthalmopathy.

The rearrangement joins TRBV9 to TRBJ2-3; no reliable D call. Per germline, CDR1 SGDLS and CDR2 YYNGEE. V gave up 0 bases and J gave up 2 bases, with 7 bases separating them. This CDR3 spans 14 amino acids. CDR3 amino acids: CASSVDTVTDTQYF. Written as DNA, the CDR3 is TGTGCCAGCAGCGTAGACACAGTCACAGATACGCAGTATTTT.

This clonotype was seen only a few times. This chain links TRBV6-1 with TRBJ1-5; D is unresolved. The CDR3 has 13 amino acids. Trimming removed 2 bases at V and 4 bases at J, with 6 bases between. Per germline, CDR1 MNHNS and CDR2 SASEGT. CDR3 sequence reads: CASSERPNQPQHF. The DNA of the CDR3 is TGTGCCAGCAGTGAACGACCTAATCAGCCCCAGCATTTT.

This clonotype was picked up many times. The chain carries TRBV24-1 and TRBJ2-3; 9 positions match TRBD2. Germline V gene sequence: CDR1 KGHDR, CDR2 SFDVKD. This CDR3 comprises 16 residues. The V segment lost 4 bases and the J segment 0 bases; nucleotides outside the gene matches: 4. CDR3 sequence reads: CATSDPTSGSTDTQYF. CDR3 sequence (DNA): TGTGCCACCAGTGACCCTACTAGCGGGAGCACAGATACGCAGTATTTT.

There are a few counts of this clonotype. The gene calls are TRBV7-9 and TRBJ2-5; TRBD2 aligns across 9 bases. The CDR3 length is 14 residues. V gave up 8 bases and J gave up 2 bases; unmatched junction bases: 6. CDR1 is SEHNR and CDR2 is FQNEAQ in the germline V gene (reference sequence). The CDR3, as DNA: TGTGCCAGCGGCGCTAGCGGGGAACAAGAGACCCAGTACTTC. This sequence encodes CASGASGEQETQYF.

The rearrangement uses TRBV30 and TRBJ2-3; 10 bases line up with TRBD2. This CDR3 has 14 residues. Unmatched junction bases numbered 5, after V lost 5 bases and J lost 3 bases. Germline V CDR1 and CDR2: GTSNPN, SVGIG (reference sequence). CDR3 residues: CAWAQTSGTDTQYF. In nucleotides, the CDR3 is TGTGCCTGGGCCCAGACTAGCGGGACAGATACGCAGTATTTT.

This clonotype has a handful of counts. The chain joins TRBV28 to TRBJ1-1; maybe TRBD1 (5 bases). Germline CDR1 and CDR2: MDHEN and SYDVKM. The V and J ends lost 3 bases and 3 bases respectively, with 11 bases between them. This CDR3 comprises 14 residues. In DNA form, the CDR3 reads TGTGCCAGCAGTTTTCGGGGGAGCTACACTGAAGCTTTCTTT. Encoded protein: CASSFRGSYTEAFF.

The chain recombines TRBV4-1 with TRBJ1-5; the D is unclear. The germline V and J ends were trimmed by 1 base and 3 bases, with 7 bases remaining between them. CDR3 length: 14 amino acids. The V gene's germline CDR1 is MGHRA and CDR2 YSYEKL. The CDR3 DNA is TGCGCCAGCAGCCAAGGGCCGGCCAATCAGCCCCAGCATTTT. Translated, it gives CASSQGPANQPQHF.

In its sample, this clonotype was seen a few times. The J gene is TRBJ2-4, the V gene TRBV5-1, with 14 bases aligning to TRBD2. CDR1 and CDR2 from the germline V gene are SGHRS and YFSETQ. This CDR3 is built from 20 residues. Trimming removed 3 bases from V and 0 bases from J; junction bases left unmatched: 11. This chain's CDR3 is CASSSFPTSGRELAKNIQYF. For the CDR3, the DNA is TGCGCCAGCAGCTCCTTCCCGACTAGCGGGAGGGAACTAGCCAAAAACATTCAGTACTTC. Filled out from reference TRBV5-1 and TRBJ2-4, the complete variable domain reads KAGVTQTPRYLIKTRGQQVTLSCSPISGHRSVSWYQQTPGQGLQFLFEYFSETQRNKGNFPGRFSGRQFSNSRSEMNVSTLELGDSALYLCASSSFPTSGRELAKNIQYFGAGTRLSVL.

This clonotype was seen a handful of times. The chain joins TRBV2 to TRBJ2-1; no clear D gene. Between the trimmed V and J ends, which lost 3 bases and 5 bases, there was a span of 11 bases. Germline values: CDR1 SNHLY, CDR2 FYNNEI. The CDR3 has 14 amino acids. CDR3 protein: CASSDYTSNNEQFF. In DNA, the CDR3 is TGTGCCAGCAGTGATTATACTTCGAACAATGAGCAGTTCTTC.

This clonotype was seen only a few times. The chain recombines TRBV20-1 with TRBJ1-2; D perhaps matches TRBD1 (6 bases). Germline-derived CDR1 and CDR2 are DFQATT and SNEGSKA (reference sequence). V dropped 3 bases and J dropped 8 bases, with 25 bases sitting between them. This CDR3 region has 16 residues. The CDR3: CSASFASGGRGSGYTF. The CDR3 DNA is TGCAGTGCTAGTTTTGCTTCCGGAGGCAGGGGATCAGGCTACACCTTC.

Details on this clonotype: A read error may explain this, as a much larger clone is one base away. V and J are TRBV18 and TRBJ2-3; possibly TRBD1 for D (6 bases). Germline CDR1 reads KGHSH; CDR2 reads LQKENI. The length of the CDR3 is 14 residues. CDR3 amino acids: CASSPPSRTDAQYF. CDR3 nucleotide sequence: TGTGCCAGCTCACCACCTTCTCGGACAGATGCGCAGTATTTT. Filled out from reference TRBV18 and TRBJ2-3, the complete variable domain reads NAGVMQNPRHLVRRRGQEARLRCSPMKGHSHVYWYRQLPEEGLKFMVYLQKENIIDESGMPKERFSAEFPKEGPSILRIQQVVRGDSAAYFCASSPPSRTDAQYFGPGTRLTVL.

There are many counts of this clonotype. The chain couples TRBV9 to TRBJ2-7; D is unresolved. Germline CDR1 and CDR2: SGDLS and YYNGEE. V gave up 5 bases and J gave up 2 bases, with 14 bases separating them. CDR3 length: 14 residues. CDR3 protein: CASSSRPDTYEQYF. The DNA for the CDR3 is TGTGCCAGCAGTAGCAGACCGGATACCTACGAGCAGTACTTC. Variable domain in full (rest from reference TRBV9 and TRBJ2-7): DSGVTQTPKHLITATGQRVTLRCSPRSGDLSVYWYQQSLDQGLQFLIQYYNGEERAKGNILERFSAQQFPDLHSELNLSSLELGDSALYFCASSSRPDTYEQYFGPGTRLTVT.

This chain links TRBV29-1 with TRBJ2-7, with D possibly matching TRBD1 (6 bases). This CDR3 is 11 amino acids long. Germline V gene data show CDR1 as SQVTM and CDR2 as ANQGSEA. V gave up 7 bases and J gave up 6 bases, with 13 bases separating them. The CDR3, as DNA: TGCAGCGCGGAACAGGGAAGCGAGCAGTACTTC. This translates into CSAEQGSEQYF.

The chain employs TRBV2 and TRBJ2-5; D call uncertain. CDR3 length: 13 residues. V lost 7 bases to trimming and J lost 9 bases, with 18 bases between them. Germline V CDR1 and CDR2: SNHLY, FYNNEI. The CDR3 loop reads CASKSTAVGAQYF. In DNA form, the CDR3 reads TGTGCCAGCAAAAGTACAGCCGTGGGCGCCCAGTACTTC.

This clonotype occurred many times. Written as DNA, the CDR3 is TGTGCCTGGAGTGTACAAGGTTTCTTGAACACTGAAGCTTTCTTT. It yields the protein CAWSVQGFLNTEAFF. The chain is built from TRBV30 and TRBJ1-1, with D uncertain. The CDR3 has 15 residues. Trimming removed 0 bases from V and 0 bases from J, with 11 bases in between. Germline V lookup: CDR1 GTSNPN, CDR2 SVGIG (reference sequence). Full variable domain (rest looked up from reference TRBV30 and TRBJ1-1): SQTIHQWPATLVQPVGSPLSLECTVEGTSNPNLYWYRQAAGRGLQLLFYSVGIGQISSEVPQNLSASRPQDRQFILSSKKLLLSDSGFYLCAWSVQGFLNTEAFFGQGTRLTVV.

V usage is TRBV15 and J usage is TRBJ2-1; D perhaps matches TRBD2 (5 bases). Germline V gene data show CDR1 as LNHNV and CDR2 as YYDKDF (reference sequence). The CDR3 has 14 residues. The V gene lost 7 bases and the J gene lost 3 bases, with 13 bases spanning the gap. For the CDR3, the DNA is TGTGCCACCACCATAGAGGGAGTCTACAATGAGCAGTTCTTC. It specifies CATTIEGVYNEQFF.

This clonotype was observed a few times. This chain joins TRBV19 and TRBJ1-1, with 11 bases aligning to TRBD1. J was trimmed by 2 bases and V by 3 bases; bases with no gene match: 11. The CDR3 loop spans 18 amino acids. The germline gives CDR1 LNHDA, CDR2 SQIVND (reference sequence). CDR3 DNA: TGTGCCAGTAGTATGGGACGGGCGTGGACAGGGGGCAACACTGAAGCTTTCTTT. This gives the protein CASSMGRAWTGGNTEAFF. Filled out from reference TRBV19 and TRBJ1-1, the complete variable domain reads DGGITQSPKYLFRKEGQNVTLSCEQNLNHDAMYWYRQDPGQGLRLIYYSQIVNDFQKGDIAEGYSVSREKKESFPLTVTSAQKNPTAFYLCASSMGRAWTGGNTEAFFGQGTRLTVV.

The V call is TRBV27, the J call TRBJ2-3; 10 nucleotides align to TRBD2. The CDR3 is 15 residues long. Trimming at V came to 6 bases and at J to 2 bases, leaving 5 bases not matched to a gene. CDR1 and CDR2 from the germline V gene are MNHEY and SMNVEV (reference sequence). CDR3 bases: TGTGCCAGCAGGTGGACTAGCGGCTCCACAGATACGCAGTATTTT. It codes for CASRWTSGSTDTQYF.

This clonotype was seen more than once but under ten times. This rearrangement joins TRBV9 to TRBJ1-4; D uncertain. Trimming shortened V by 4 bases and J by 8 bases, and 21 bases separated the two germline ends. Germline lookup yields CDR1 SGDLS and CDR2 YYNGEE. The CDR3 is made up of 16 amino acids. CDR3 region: CASSLDLGPGGEKLFF. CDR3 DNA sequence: TGTGCCAGCAGCCTCGATCTCGGGCCTGGAGGGGAAAAACTGTTTTTT.

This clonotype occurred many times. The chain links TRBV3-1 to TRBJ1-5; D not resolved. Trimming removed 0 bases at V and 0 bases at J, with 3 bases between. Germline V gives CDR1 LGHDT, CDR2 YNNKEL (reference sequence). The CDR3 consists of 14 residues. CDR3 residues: CASSQDYSNQPQHF. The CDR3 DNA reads TGTGCCAGCAGCCAAGATTATAGCAATCAGCCCCAGCATTTT.

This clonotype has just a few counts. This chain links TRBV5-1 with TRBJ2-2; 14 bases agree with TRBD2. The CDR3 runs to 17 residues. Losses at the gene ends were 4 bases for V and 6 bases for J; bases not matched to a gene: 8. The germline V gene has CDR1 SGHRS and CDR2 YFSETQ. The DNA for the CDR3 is TGCGCCAGCAGCGAATCCGGGACTAGCGGGAGTTCCGGGGAGCTGTTTTTT. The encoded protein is CASSESGTSGSSGELFF.

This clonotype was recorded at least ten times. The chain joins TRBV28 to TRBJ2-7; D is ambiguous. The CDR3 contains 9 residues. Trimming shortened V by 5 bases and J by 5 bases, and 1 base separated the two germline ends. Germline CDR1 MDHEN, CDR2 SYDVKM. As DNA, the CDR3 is TGTGCCAGCAGTAACGAGCAGTACTTC. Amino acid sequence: CASSNEQYF.

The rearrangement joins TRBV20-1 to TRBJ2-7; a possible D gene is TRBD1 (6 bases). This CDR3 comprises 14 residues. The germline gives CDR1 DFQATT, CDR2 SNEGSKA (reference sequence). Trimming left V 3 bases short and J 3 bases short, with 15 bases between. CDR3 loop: CSASGGRTIYEQYF. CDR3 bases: TGCAGTGCTAGTGGGGGCAGGACAATCTACGAGCAGTACTTC.